This entry lists 16 T cell receptor beta chains sequenced from one sample in a study of Tregs in tolerant kidney transplant recipients. The repertoire was sequenced with immunoSEQ multiplex PCR; TCRdb's copy has only in-frame clones and lacks some. This table has approximately 100,000 clones, over 85% appearing once. This sample comprised CD4+ T cells from blood, obtained before the transplant. Receptors were obtained from a human donor who received a combined kidney and bone marrow transplant.

CDR3 sequence (DNA): TGTGCCAGCAGCTCCGGGACAGGGGACGAGACCCAGTACTTC. Amino acids: CASSSGTGDETQYF. The rearrangement links TRBV7-9 to TRBJ2-5; TRBD1 matches 10 bases. Germline trimming cut 4 bases from V and 5 bases from J; bases unmatched to any gene: 4. The CDR3 length is 14 residues. Per the germline V gene, CDR1 is SEHNR and CDR2 is FQNEAQ (reference sequence).

V is TRBV9 and J is TRBJ2-7; TRBD1 aligns across 9 bases. The J segment lost 1 base and the V segment lost 2 bases, leaving 4 bases of the junction unmatched. CDR3 size: 15 residues. In germline, CDR1 is SGDLS, CDR2 YYNGEE. The CDR3 bases are TGTGCCAGCAGCGTGTCCGGGACAGGGTCCTACGAGCAGTACTTC. Translating gives CASSVSGTGSYEQYF.

The chain links TRBV7-2 to TRBJ2-7; D is perhaps TRBD2 (5 bases). There are 16 residues in the CDR3. V was clipped by 5 bases and J by 1 base, with 18 bases between them. CDR1 and CDR2 from the germline V gene are SGHTA and FQGNSA. The CDR3 coding sequence is TGTGCCAGCAGCGTCCGATTGGACCGGACTTCCTACGAGCAGTACTTC. It yields the protein CASSVRLDRTSYEQYF.

This chain joins TRBV30 and TRBJ2-1; 10 nucleotides align to TRBD1. The CDR3 contains 13 residues. Trimming removed 1 base from V and 7 bases from J; junction bases left unmatched: 1. CDR1 GTSNPN and CDR2 SVGIG come from the germline V gene (reference sequence). The CDR3 bases are TGTGCCTGGAGTGGGGACAGGGGTAATGAGCAGTTCTTC. Translated: CAWSGDRGNEQFF.

The chain joins TRBV19 to TRBJ2-1; 7 nucleotides align to TRBD1. From germline, CDR1 is LNHDA and CDR2 SQIVND (reference sequence). The trim removed 4 bases at V and 10 bases at J, leaving 16 bases unmatched. The CDR3 contains 16 residues. The CDR3 DNA sequence: TGTGCCAGTAGTACCTTGGGACAGTTAAGGGGGTCCGAGCAGTTCTTC. Encoded protein: CASSTLGQLRGSEQFF.

The CDR3, as DNA: TGTGCCAGCAGCAGGAGGGGAGGGACAGATACGCAGTATTTT. Protein sequence: CASSRRGGTDTQYF. V and J are TRBV7-9 and TRBJ2-3, with TRBD2 matching over 7 bases. Germline values: CDR1 SEHNR, CDR2 FQNEAQ (reference sequence). The CDR3 contains 14 residues. Trimming at V came to 5 bases and at J to 3 bases, leaving 5 bases not matched to a gene. Together with reference TRBV7-9 and TRBJ2-3, the CDR3 gives the full variable domain: DTGVSQNPRHKITKRGQNVTFRCDPISEHNRLYWYRQTLGQGPEFLTYFQNEAQLEKSRLLSDRFSAERPKGSFSTLEIQRTEQGDSAMYLCASSRRGGTDTQYFGPGTRLTVL.

Regarding this clone: The sample has other DNA sequences that encode this CDR3 too. The chain is built from TRBV7-2 and TRBJ2-7, with 9 bases lining up with TRBD2. Germline V lookup: CDR1 SGHTA, CDR2 FQGNSA. V dropped 5 bases and J dropped 3; count of bases not matched to a gene: 8. The CDR3 sequence is 15 residues long. The CDR3 DNA follows: TGTGCCAGCAGCGTCGGAGCGGGAGGAGGCTACGAGCAGTACTTC. Its protein product is CASSVGAGGGYEQYF.

The chain recombines TRBV9 with TRBJ2-2; 12 positions agree with TRBD2. Germline CDR1 SGDLS, CDR2 YYNGEE. With V trimmed by 4 bases and J by 0 bases, 22 bases remained unmatched. The CDR3 totals 23 residues. The chain's CDR3 is CASSLAGGTRTSGTLTNTGELFF. The CDR3 DNA reads as TGTGCCAGCAGCCTAGCGGGAGGGACCCGGACTAGCGGCACTTTAACGAACACCGGGGAGCTGTTTTTT.

V gene TRBV7-2 combines with J gene TRBJ2-1, with 9 bases fitting TRBD1. Looked up from germline, CDR1 is SGHTA and CDR2 is FQGNSA. Trimming took 3 bases from V and 3 from J; bases not matched to a gene: 9. The CDR3 extends over 17 amino acids. The CDR3 DNA sequence: TGTGCCAGCAGCTTCCCCAGGACAGGGGCTTTCTACAATGAGCAGTTCTTC. Protein product: CASSFPRTGAFYNEQFF.

The V call is TRBV5-5, the J call TRBJ2-7; 8 nucleotides match TRBD2. The CDR3 has 15 residues. CDR1 and CDR2 from the germline V gene are SGHKS and YYEKEE (reference sequence). With 4 bases clipped from V and 7 bases from J, the junction kept 13 bases outside the gene matches. The CDR3 reads CASSPLAGGLREQYF. CDR3 in DNA: TGTGCCAGCAGCCCCCTGGCGGGGGGACTAAGGGAGCAGTACTTC. Full variable domain (rest looked up from reference TRBV5-5 and TRBJ2-7): DAGVTQSPTHLIKTRGQQVTLRCSPISGHKSVSWYQQVLGQGPQFIFQYYEKEERGRGNFPDRFSARQFPNYSSELNVNALLLGDSALYLCASSPLAGGLREQYFGPGTRLTVT.

V and J are TRBV29-1 and TRBJ1-1, with TRBD1 as a possible D gene (6 bases). The germline gives CDR1 SQVTM, CDR2 ANQGSEA. This CDR3 has 11 amino acids. V dropped 4 bases and J dropped 10 bases, with 13 bases sitting between them. CDR3 loop: CSVVQGLVAFF. The CDR3 DNA follows: TGCAGCGTTGTACAGGGTCTAGTAGCTTTCTTT.

This clone was counted a single time. J is TRBJ2-5 and V is TRBV11-2; 8 bases map to TRBD2. CDR1 is SGHAT and CDR2 is FQNNGV in the germline V gene. This CDR3 has 14 amino acids. V lost 0 bases to trimming and J lost 11 bases; unmatched junction nucleotides: 8. The CDR3 reads CASSLEGGSGGQYF. As DNA, the CDR3 is TGTGCCAGCAGCTTAGAGGGGGGCTCGGGAGGGCAGTACTTC. Full variable domain (rest looked up from reference TRBV11-2 and TRBJ2-5): EAGVAQSPRYKIIEKRQSVAFWCNPISGHATLYWYQQILGQGPKLLIQFQNNGVVDDSQLPKDRFSAERLKGVDSTLKIQPAKLEDSAVYLCASSLEGGSGGQYFGPGTRLLVL.

The chain has TRBV15 and TRBJ1-2, with D maybe TRBD1 (6 bases). V was cut by 1 base and J by 5 bases, with 14 bases left in between. The CDR3 extends over 15 amino acids. CDR1 and CDR2 from the germline V gene are LNHNV and YYDKDF (reference sequence). CDR3 in amino acids: CATSRAGGERYGYTF. CDR3 DNA: TGTGCCACCAGCAGAGCGGGGGGCGAGAGGTATGGCTACACCTTC.

This chain connects TRBV30 to TRBJ1-1; 7 bases fit TRBD1. Unmatched junction bases numbered 6, after V lost 4 bases and J lost 4 bases. Germline assignment: CDR1 GTSNPN and CDR2 SVGIG (reference sequence). The length of the CDR3 is 13 residues. The CDR3 bases are TGTGCCTGGACTGCACAGGGGATCACTGAAGCTTTCTTT. This encodes CAWTAQGITEAFF.

The CDR3 region has the DNA TGCGCCAGCAGCTTAGAGGGACTAGCGGGATACACAGATACGCAGTATTTT. Its protein product is CASSLEGLAGYTDTQYF. This chain links TRBV5-1 with TRBJ2-3, with 13 bases fitting TRBD2. J gave up 2 bases and V 2 bases, and 5 bases lay outside the gene matches. The germline CDR1 and CDR2 sequences are SGHRS and YFSETQ. The CDR3 spans 17 residues.

The chain carries TRBV5-1 and TRBJ2-2; 9 positions agree with TRBD1. Germline CDR1 SGHRS, CDR2 YFSETQ. The CDR3 has 14 amino acids. Losses at the gene ends were 5 bases for V and 4 bases for J; bases not matched to a gene: 3. The CDR3, as DNA: TGCGCCAGCAGGTCGACAGGGGGCACCGGGGAGCTGTTTTTT. Its protein is CASRSTGGTGELFF.